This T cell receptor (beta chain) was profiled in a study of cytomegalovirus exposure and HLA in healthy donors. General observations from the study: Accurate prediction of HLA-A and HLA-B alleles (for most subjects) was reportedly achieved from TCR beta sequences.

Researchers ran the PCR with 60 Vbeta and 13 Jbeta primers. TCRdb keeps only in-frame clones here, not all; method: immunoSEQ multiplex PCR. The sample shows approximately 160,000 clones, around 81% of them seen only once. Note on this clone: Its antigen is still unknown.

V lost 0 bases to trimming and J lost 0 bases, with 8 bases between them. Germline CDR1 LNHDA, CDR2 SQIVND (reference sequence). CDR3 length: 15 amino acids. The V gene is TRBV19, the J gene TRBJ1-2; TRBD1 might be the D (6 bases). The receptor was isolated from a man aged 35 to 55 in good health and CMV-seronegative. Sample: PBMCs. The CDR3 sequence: CASSIDRGANYGYTF. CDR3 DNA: TGTGCCAGTAGTATAGACAGGGGTGCTAACTATGGCTACACCTTC.